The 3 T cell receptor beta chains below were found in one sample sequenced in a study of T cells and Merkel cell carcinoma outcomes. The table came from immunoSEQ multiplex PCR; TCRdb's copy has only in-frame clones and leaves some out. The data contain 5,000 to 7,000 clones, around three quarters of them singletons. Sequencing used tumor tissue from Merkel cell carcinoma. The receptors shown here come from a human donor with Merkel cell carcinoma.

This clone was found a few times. CDR3 residues: CAWSAGTGHEKLFF. Written as DNA, the CDR3 is TGTGCCTGGAGTGCCGGGACAGGGCATGAAAAACTGTTTTTT. The chain couples TRBV30 to TRBJ1-4, with 9 bases lining up with TRBD1. V dropped 1 base and J dropped 6; count of bases not matched to a gene: 3. The germline V gene encodes CDR1 GTSNPN and CDR2 SVGIG (reference sequence). This CDR3 region has 14 residues.

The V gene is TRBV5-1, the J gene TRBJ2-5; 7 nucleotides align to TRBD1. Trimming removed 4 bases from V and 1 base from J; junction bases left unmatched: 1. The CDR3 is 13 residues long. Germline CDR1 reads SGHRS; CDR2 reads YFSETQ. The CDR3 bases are TGCGCCAGCAGCCGGGACAGCCAAGAGACCCAGTACTTC. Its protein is CASSRDSQETQYF.

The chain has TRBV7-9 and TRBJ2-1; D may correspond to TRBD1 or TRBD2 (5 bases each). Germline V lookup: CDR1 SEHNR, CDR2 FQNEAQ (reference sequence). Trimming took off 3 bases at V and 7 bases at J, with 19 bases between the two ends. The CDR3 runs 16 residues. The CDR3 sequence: CASSFLAGAVGNEQFF. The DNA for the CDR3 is TGTGCCAGCAGCTTCTTGGCCGGGGCCGTCGGGAATGAGCAGTTCTTC.